The 29 T cell receptor beta chains reported below all come from one sample, sequenced in a study of beta chain features in type 1 diabetes. The study, taken as a whole, reports: Shorter TCRB CDR3s, moderately but significantly so, marked every one of the four CD4+ subsets in Type 1 diabetes patients.

For these receptors, no antigen is known. Of the isolated RNA, all was reverse transcribed, and so the sequenced material was expressed TCRB transcripts. The repertoire was sequenced with immunoSEQ multiplex PCR; TCRdb's copy has only in-frame clones and lacks some. The table lists about 150,000 clones, about 13% of them singletons. Sequencing was done on a sample of central memory CD4+ T cells from blood. The receptors come from a man younger than 35 with type 1 diabetes.

The sample holds a few counts of this clone. The chain carries TRBV2 and TRBJ2-1; D is unresolved. Germline CDR1 and CDR2: SNHLY and FYNNEI. The V and J ends lost 6 bases and 5 bases respectively, with 14 bases between them. This CDR3 region has 14 residues. Written as DNA, the CDR3 is TGTGCCAGCAGCGGCGCCCGCACCAACAATGAGCAGTTCTTC. It encodes CASSGARTNNEQFF.

The V gene is TRBV7-8, the J gene TRBJ1-1; TRBD1 might be the D (5 bases). This CDR3 comprises 18 residues. V dropped 3 bases and J dropped 1 base, with 21 bases sitting between them. CDR1 SGHVS and CDR2 FQNEAQ come from the germline V gene. DNA for the CDR3: TGTGCCAGCAGCTTCGTACGACCGGGGACCAAGAGGAACACTGAAGCTTTCTTT. Amino acid sequence: CASSFVRPGTKRNTEAFF.

There are many counts of this clone. J is TRBJ2-5 and V is TRBV29-1; perhaps TRBD2 as D (6 bases). V was clipped by 7 bases and J by 1 base, with 7 bases between them. From germline, CDR1 is SQVTM and CDR2 ANQGSEA. The CDR3 contains 11 residues. This CDR3 reads CSGGVQETQYF. CDR3 DNA sequence: TGCAGCGGCGGGGTCCAAGAGACCCAGTACTTC.

The chain links TRBV2 to TRBJ1-2, with D uncertain. The V gene lost 2 bases and the J gene lost 5 bases, with 9 bases spanning the gap. This CDR3 has 13 amino acids. Germline V lookup: CDR1 SNHLY, CDR2 FYNNEI. This CDR3 reads CASSESTAYGYTF. CDR3 nucleotides: TGTGCCAGCAGTGAATCGACCGCATATGGCTACACCTTC.

This chain joins TRBV28 and TRBJ1-1, with D hard to call. This CDR3 is built from 11 residues. Germline lookup yields CDR1 MDHEN and CDR2 SYDVKM. Trimming removed 0 bases at V and 9 bases at J, with 5 bases between. The CDR3 reads CASSLWDQAFF. The CDR3 DNA sequence: TGTGCCAGCAGTTTATGGGACCAAGCTTTCTTT.

The chain combines TRBV27 with TRBJ1-2; weak D call: TRBD1 (5 bases). The ends were cut back, 5 bases at V and 7 bases at J, with 14 bases in the middle. CDR3 length equals 13 residues. Germline-derived CDR1 and CDR2 are MNHEY and SMNVEV (reference sequence). This CDR3 reads CASSDQGWSGYTF. In nucleotides, the CDR3 is TGTGCCAGCAGTGATCAGGGTTGGAGTGGCTACACCTTC.

In its sample, this clone was seen a few times. The chain recombines TRBV19 with TRBJ1-1; TRBD1 aligns across 8 bases. The CDR3 runs to 15 residues. V lost 4 bases, J lost 1 base, and 5 bases stayed unmatched. Germline CDR1 is LNHDA and CDR2 is SQIVND (reference sequence). CDR3 bases: TGTGCCAGTAGTAGGCAGGGGGCTGCGAACACTGAAGCTTTCTTT. Amino acids: CASSRQGAANTEAFF.

The V and J genes are TRBV5-4 and TRBJ1-1, with D unclear. Germline V gene sequence: CDR1 SGHNT, CDR2 YYREEE (reference sequence). This CDR3 region has 14 residues. Trimming took 1 base from V and 0 from J, leaving 7 bases between them. The CDR3 loop is CASSLIGMNTEAFF. CDR3 DNA sequence: TGTGCCAGCAGCTTGATAGGAATGAACACTGAAGCTTTCTTT.

This clone was seen a few times. CDR3 bases: TGTGCCAGCAGCTCCGGCCGGGGGTGGGGCAATGAGCAGTTCTTC. Translating gives CASSSGRGWGNEQFF. V and J are TRBV11-2 and TRBJ2-1; a weak D match, TRBD2 (6 bases). The CDR3 totals 15 residues. From germline, CDR1 is SGHAT and CDR2 FQNNGV. With 4 bases removed from V and 6 bases from J, the gap between germline ends came to 16 bases.

V is TRBV10-3 and J is TRBJ2-3, with 11 bases fitting TRBD2. CDR1 is ENHRY, CDR2 SYGVKD, per germline. This CDR3 contains 17 residues. The junction had 10 bases not matched to a gene; V was cut back by 6 bases and J by 2 bases. The DNA of the CDR3 is TGTGCCATCAGCCGCCAACTAGCGGGAGCCAACACAGATACGCAGTATTTT. Translation gives CAISRQLAGANTDTQYF.

The chain links TRBV5-1 to TRBJ2-3; no clear D. The germline V gene encodes CDR1 SGHRS and CDR2 YFSETQ. V was cut by 3 bases and J by 2 bases, with 10 bases left in between. This CDR3 has 14 residues. The CDR3 bases are TGCGCCAGCAGCTCGGACCGAGCCACAGATACGCAGTATTTT. Protein product: CASSSDRATDTQYF.

V and J are TRBV19 and TRBJ2-1; no reliable D call. V lost 4 bases and J lost 3, with 22 bases in between. This CDR3 is 18 amino acids long. Germline loops: CDR1 LNHDA, CDR2 SQIVND (reference sequence). The CDR3 is CASSTGWSRPGGYNEQFF. CDR3 coding DNA: TGTGCCAGTAGTACGGGCTGGAGTCGGCCTGGCGGCTACAATGAGCAGTTCTTC.

The rearrangement links TRBV6-6 to TRBJ2-1; either TRBD1 or TRBD2 may supply D (6 bases each). The CDR3 has 15 residues. Germline V lookup: CDR1 MNHNY, CDR2 SVGAGI (reference sequence). V was clipped by 6 bases and J by 7 bases, with 19 bases between them. The CDR3 DNA follows: TGTGCCAGCAGCCTCCTCCTGGGGGCGGGGAATGAGCAGTTCTTC. Amino acid sequence: CASSLLLGAGNEQFF.

The J gene is TRBJ2-5, the V gene TRBV18, with TRBD1 matching 7 bases. Germline V CDR1 and CDR2: KGHSH, LQKENI. The CDR3 totals 12 residues. After removal of 6 bases from V and 4 bases from J, the junction contained 2 bases not matched to a gene. The CDR3 spells CASSRQGETQYF. CDR3 in DNA: TGTGCCAGCTCCCGACAGGGAGAGACCCAGTACTTC.

About this clone: This specimen includes other DNA sequences encoding the same CDR3. The chain has TRBV29-1 and TRBJ1-5, with D possibly TRBD1 on 5 matching bases. The CDR3 length is 12 residues. Germline V gives CDR1 SQVTM, CDR2 ANQGSEA. Trimming pared 4 bases from V and 3 bases from J, leaving 7 bases between. The chain's CDR3 is CSVGQNNQPQHF. CDR3 nucleotides: TGCAGCGTTGGACAGAACAATCAGCCCCAGCATTTT.

This clone was seen a handful of times. The CDR3 protein is CARTGPDYNSPLHF. The DNA of the CDR3 is TGTGCCAGGACGGGCCCCGATTATAATTCACCCCTCCACTTT. The chain links TRBV2 to TRBJ1-6, with D unclear. Germline assignment: CDR1 SNHLY and CDR2 FYNNEI. The CDR3 loop spans 14 amino acids. Trimming removed 9 bases from V and 4 bases from J, with 13 bases in between.

The chain is built from TRBV14 and TRBJ2-7, with D tentatively TRBD2 (5 bases). Trimming removed 6 bases at V and 2 bases at J, with 8 bases between. Germline assignment: CDR1 SGHDN and CDR2 FVKESK. There are 12 residues in the CDR3. The DNA of the CDR3 is TGTGCCAGCAGTTTACTAGCCTACGAGCAGTACTTC. Translating gives CASSLLAYEQYF.

The table lists this clone with a count of one. V gene TRBV18 combines with J gene TRBJ1-1; possible D gene TRBD1, 5 bases. V was cut by 1 base and J by 1 base, with 10 bases left in between. This CDR3 is 15 amino acids long. Germline CDR1 KGHSH, CDR2 LQKENI. The CDR3 here is CASSPQSGKNTEAFF. As DNA, the CDR3 is TGTGCCAGCTCACCACAGTCAGGGAAGAACACTGAAGCTTTCTTT.

V is TRBV5-4 and J is TRBJ2-5, with D possibly TRBD1 on 6 matching bases. CDR1 SGHNT and CDR2 YYREEE come from the germline V gene (reference sequence). Trimming left V 4 bases short and J 1 base short, with 14 bases between. This CDR3 has 15 residues. CDR3 amino acids: CASSEPDRTQETQYF. In DNA, the CDR3 is TGTGCCAGCAGCGAACCCGACAGGACCCAAGAGACCCAGTACTTC.

This clone has a handful of counts. The chain joins TRBV4-1 to TRBJ2-5; the match to TRBD1 covers 7 bases. Per the germline V gene, CDR1 is MGHRA and CDR2 is YSYEKL. The ends lost 7 bases at V and 5 bases at J; junction bases unmatched: 13. CDR3 length: 15 residues. This CDR3 reads CASTGSGQLGETQYF. The CDR3 nucleotides read TGCGCCAGCACCGGCTCGGGACAGCTTGGGGAGACCCAGTACTTC.

This clone came up a few times. J is TRBJ1-4 and V is TRBV18; 8 nucleotides line up with TRBD1. Germline CDR1 and CDR2: KGHSH and LQKENI. The CDR3 loop spans 15 amino acids. The J segment lost 8 bases and the V segment lost 6 bases, leaving 11 bases of the junction unmatched. DNA of the CDR3: TGTGCCAGCTCCCTCCAAGGGACAGGAAGCGAAAAACTGTTTTTT. Its translation: CASSLQGTGSEKLFF.

The V gene is TRBV9, the J gene TRBJ2-7; D possibly corresponds to TRBD1 (6 bases). This CDR3 has 13 residues. With 4 bases removed from V and 0 bases from J, the gap between germline ends came to 8 bases. The V gene's germline CDR1 is SGDLS and CDR2 YYNGEE. The DNA for the CDR3 is TGTGCCAGCAGCAAGACAGGCTCCTACGAGCAGTACTTC. Encoded protein: CASSKTGSYEQYF.

The chain combines TRBV5-1 with TRBJ1-2; 9 positions agree with TRBD1. With 4 bases clipped from V and 7 bases from J, the junction kept 11 bases outside the gene matches. Germline CDR1 SGHRS, CDR2 YFSETQ. This CDR3 region has 15 residues. The CDR3 here is CASSPPGTGLIGYTF. The CDR3 DNA sequence: TGCGCCAGCAGCCCCCCCGGGACAGGGTTAATTGGCTACACCTTC.

The chain employs TRBV30 and TRBJ1-4; D might be TRBD1 (6 bases). Trimming pared 3 bases from V and 0 bases from J, leaving 17 bases between. The germline gives CDR1 GTSNPN, CDR2 SVGIG (reference sequence). This CDR3 contains 17 residues. As DNA, the CDR3 is TGTGCCTGGAGCGATACCCTACGACAGGCAACTAATGAAAAACTGTTTTTT. Translation: CAWSDTLRQATNEKLFF.

This clone occurred a few times. The CDR3 sequence: CASSPRGGDYNEQFF. DNA for the CDR3: TGTGCCAGCAGCCCAAGAGGAGGGGACTACAATGAGCAGTTCTTC. The V gene is TRBV13, the J gene TRBJ2-1; TRBD2 might be the D (6 bases). The V end lost 5 bases, the J end lost 3 bases, and 14 bases lay between the germline ends. The CDR3 has 15 amino acids. Germline CDR1 reads PRHDT; CDR2 reads FYEKMQ (reference sequence). Variable domain in full (rest from reference TRBV13 and TRBJ2-1): AAGVIQSPRHLIKEKRETATLKCYPIPRHDTVYWYQQGPGQDPQFLISFYEKMQSDKGSIPDRFSAQQFSDYHSELNMSSLELGDSALYFCASSPRGGDYNEQFFGPGTRLTVL.

A few counts support this clone. The chain combines TRBV15 with TRBJ2-5; 9 nucleotides line up with TRBD2. Germline-derived CDR1 and CDR2 are LNHNV and YYDKDF (reference sequence). The CDR3 totals 12 residues. Unmatched junction bases numbered 6, after V lost 11 bases and J lost 5 bases. CDR3 DNA: TGTGCCGTACGTAGCGGGGGCGAGACCCAGTACTTC. Protein: CAVRSGGETQYF.

The chain carries TRBV5-1 and TRBJ2-3; D unclear. Between the trimmed V and J ends, which lost 0 bases and 4 bases, there was a span of 9 bases. Germline CDR1 is SGHRS and CDR2 is YFSETQ. This CDR3 has 14 amino acids. The CDR3 sequence is CASSLDPSADTQYF. The CDR3 nucleotides are TGCGCCAGCAGCTTGGACCCCTCGGCAGATACGCAGTATTTT.

The V call is TRBV7-2, the J call TRBJ2-1, with D tentatively TRBD1 or TRBD2 (6 bases each). The V gene lost 8 bases and the J gene lost 9 bases, with 23 bases spanning the gap. Germline lookup yields CDR1 SGHTA and CDR2 FQGNSA. The CDR3 loop spans 15 amino acids. CDR3 coding DNA: TGTGCCAGCTTAGTTGTGGGGGGCCGGTATGTTGAGCAGTTCTTC. This translates into CASLVVGGRYVEQFF.

This clone was counted at least ten times. The V call is TRBV28, the J call TRBJ2-7; the match to TRBD1 covers 8 bases. Germline V gives CDR1 MDHEN, CDR2 SYDVKM. The V and J ends lost 4 bases and 9 bases, in that order; junction bases with no gene match: 11. The CDR3 sequence is 14 residues long. The DNA of the CDR3 is TGTGCCAGCAGTTGGGACGGGGCAGGGGGCTTGCAGTACTTC. It yields the protein CASSWDGAGGLQYF.